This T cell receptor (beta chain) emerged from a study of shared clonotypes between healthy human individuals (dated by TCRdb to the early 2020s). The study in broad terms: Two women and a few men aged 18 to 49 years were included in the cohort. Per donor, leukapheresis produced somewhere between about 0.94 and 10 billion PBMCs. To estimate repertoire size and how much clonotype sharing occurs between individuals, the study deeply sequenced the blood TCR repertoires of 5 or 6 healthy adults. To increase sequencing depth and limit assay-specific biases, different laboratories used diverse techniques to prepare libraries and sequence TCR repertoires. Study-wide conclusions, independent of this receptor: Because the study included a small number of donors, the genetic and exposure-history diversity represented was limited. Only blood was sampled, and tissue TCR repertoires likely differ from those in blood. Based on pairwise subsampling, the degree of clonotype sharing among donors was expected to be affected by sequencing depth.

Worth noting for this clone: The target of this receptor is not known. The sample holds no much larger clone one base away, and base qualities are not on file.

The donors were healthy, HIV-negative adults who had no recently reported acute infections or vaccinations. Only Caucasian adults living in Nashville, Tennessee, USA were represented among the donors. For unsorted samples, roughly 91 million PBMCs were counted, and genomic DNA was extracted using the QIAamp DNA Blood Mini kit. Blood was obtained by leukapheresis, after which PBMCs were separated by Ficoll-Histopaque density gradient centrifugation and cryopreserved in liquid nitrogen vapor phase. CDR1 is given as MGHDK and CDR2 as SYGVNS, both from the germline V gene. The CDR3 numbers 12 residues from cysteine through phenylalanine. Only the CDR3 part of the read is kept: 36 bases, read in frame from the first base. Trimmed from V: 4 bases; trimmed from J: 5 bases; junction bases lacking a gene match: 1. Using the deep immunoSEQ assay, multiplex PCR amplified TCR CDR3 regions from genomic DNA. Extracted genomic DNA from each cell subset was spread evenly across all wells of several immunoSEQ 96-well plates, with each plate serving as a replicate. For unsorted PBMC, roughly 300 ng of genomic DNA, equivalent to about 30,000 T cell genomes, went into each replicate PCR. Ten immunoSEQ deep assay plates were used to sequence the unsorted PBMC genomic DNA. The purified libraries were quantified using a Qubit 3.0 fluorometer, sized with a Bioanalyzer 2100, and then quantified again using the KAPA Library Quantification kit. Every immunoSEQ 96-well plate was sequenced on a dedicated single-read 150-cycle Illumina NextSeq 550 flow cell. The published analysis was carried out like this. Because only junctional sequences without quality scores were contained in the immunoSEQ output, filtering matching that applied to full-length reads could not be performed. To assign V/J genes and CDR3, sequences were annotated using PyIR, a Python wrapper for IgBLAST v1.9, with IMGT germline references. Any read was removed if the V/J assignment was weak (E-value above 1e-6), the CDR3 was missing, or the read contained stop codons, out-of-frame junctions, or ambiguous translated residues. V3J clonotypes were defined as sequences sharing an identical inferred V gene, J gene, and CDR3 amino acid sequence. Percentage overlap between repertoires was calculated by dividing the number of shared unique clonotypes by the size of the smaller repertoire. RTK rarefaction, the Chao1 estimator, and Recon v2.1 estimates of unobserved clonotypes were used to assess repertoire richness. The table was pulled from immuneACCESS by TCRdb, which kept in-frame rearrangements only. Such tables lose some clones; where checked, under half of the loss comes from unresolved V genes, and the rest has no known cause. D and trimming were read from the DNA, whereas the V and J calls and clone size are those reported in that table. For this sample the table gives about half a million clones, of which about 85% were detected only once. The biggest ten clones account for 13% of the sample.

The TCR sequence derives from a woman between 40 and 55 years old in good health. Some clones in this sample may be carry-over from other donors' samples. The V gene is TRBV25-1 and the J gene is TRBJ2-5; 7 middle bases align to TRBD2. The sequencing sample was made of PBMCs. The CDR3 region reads CASSVGGETQYF. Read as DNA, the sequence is TGTGCCAGCAGTGTCGGGGGGGAGACCCAGTACTTC.